These 28 T cell receptor beta chains originate from one sample sequenced in a study of Graves' ophthalmopathy and Graves' hyperthyroidism. Amplification targeted the TCR beta CDR3 regions, with RNA transcripts as the source material. In the first round, RT-PCR was carried out with HTBI primers, and a multiplex PCR formed the second round. TCRdb re-derived calls from the multiplex PCR reads in MiXCR, one entry per CDR3 protein. The sample holds 500,000 to 600,000 distinct CDR3 sequences, approximately 37% seen once. Sequencing input: peripheral blood or thyroid tissue (not recorded which). The source of these receptors is an adult man with Graves' hyperthyroidism.

The J gene is TRBJ2-5, the V gene TRBV20-1; 8 bases map to TRBD1. The trim removed 1 base at V and 7 bases at J, leaving 5 bases unmatched. Germline lookup yields CDR1 DFQATT and CDR2 SNEGSKA (reference sequence). This CDR3 has 13 amino acids. CDR3 DNA sequence: TGCAGTGCTAGAGTTACCGGGACAGGGACCCAGTACTTC. Amino acids: CSARVTGTGTQYF.

This clonotype was observed at least ten times. The chain uses TRBV7-9 and TRBJ2-7; D is unresolved. The CDR3 is 14 amino acids. The germline gives CDR1 SEHNR, CDR2 FQNEAQ (reference sequence). V lost 1 base and J lost 2, with 9 bases in between. CDR3 sequence (DNA): TGTGCCAGCAGCTTAGGACTGAGAACCTACGAGCAGTACTTC. The encoded protein is CASSLGLRTYEQYF.

This clonotype was seen at least ten times. V usage is TRBV6-5 and J usage is TRBJ1-1, with a possible D match to TRBD1 (5 bases). Trimming removed 3 bases from V and 8 bases from J, with 10 bases in between. Germline values: CDR1 MNHEY, CDR2 SVGAGI. The CDR3 loop spans 12 amino acids. The CDR3 reads CASSYPGVEAFF. The CDR3 region has the DNA TGTGCCAGCAGTTATCCGGGGGTAGAAGCTTTCTTT.

As concerns this clonotype: Given a much more abundant clone one base away, this may be a read error. This chain connects TRBV9 to TRBJ2-7; D is unclear. Trimming shortened V by 0 bases and J by 2 bases, and 12 bases separated the two germline ends. Germline CDR1 and CDR2: SGDLS and YYNGEE. The CDR3 loop spans 15 amino acids. The CDR3 nucleotides read TGTGCCAGCAGCGTAGACCCCGGCTTGGCCTACGAGCAGTACTTC. Protein product: CASSVDPGLAYEQYF.

This clonotype showed up many times. The chain has TRBV20-1 and TRBJ1-2; 7 positions match TRBD1. The CDR3 extends over 14 amino acids. V was pared by 5 bases and J by 2 bases, with 8 bases of the junction left unmatched. Per the germline V gene, CDR1 is DFQATT and CDR2 is SNEGSKA (reference sequence). CDR3: CSALILQGNYGYTF. Written as DNA, the CDR3 is TGCAGTGCTCTCATCTTACAGGGGAACTATGGCTACACCTTC.

The chain couples TRBV10-3 to TRBJ2-7, with 9 bases lining up with TRBD1. The trim removed 10 bases at V and 0 bases at J, leaving 16 bases unmatched. Germline V lookup: CDR1 ENHRY, CDR2 SYGVKD. This CDR3 region has 17 residues. The CDR3 region has the DNA TGTGCCAGCAGAAAAAACGCTCAACAGGGGGCCTCCTACGAGCAGTACTTC. This encodes CASRKNAQQGASYEQYF.

This clonotype was recorded many times. The chain is built from TRBV4-1 and TRBJ1-3; D is ambiguous. The V end was cut by 0 bases, the J end by 3 bases, with 12 bases between. CDR3 length: 16 amino acids. Germline loops: CDR1 MGHRA, CDR2 YSYEKL. The CDR3 region is CASSQDLYGVGNTIYF. The CDR3 DNA is TGCGCCAGCAGCCAAGATCTATATGGCGTTGGAAACACCATATATTTT.

This clonotype was seen ten or more times. The chain employs TRBV9 and TRBJ1-2, with TRBD1 matching over 10 bases. This CDR3 has 16 amino acids. CDR1 and CDR2 (germline): SGDLS, YYNGEE. The ends lost 5 bases at V and 5 bases at J; junction bases unmatched: 12. CDR3 nucleotide sequence: TGTGCCAGCAGGCGAATAACCCGGGACAGGGGTTATGGCTACACCTTC. It is translated as CASRRITRDRGYGYTF.

This clonotype has a handful of counts. V is TRBV14 and J is TRBJ2-7, with D perhaps TRBD1 (6 bases). The length of the CDR3 is 16 residues. Germline V gives CDR1 SGHDN, CDR2 FVKESK. Trimming pared 8 bases from V and 4 bases from J, leaving 24 bases between. CDR3 coding DNA: TGTGCCAGCTCACCGCTACAGGGTCCACCGGTTTACGAGCAGTACTTC. It translates to CASSPLQGPPVYEQYF.

At least ten counts were recorded for this clonotype. The chain is built from TRBV9 and TRBJ2-5, with D possibly being TRBD1 (5 bases). CDR3 length equals 16 residues. The germline gives CDR1 SGDLS, CDR2 YYNGEE. The ends were cut back, 0 bases at V and 2 bases at J, with 14 bases in the middle. The CDR3 DNA reads TGTGCCAGCAGCGTAGCTGAAAACCAGGGTCAAGAGACCCAGTACTTC. It specifies CASSVAENQGQETQYF.

The rearrangement uses TRBV9 and TRBJ2-6; D remains ambiguous. V lost 3 bases to trimming and J lost 4 bases, with 5 bases between them. Germline V lookup: CDR1 SGDLS, CDR2 YYNGEE. The CDR3 has 13 residues. The CDR3 sequence: CASSASGANVLTF. CDR3 bases: TGTGCCAGCAGCGCCTCCGGGGCCAACGTCCTGACTTTC.

CDR3 sequence reads: CASRLQGVDTGELFF. The CDR3 nucleotides are TGTGCCAGCAGATTACAGGGGGTGGACACCGGGGAGCTGTTTTTT. The chain joins TRBV5-4 to TRBJ2-2; 8 nucleotides align to TRBD1. The V and J ends lost 5 bases and 3 bases, in that order; junction bases with no gene match: 6. Per the germline V gene, CDR1 is SGHNT and CDR2 is YYREEE (reference sequence). This CDR3 spans 15 amino acids.

The V call is TRBV9, the J call TRBJ2-3; D not resolved. Germline assignment: CDR1 SGDLS and CDR2 YYNGEE. CDR3 length equals 14 residues. The V end lost 0 bases, the J end lost 4 bases, and 9 bases lay between the germline ends. CDR3 protein: CASSVGSLADTQYF. The CDR3 DNA sequence: TGTGCCAGCAGCGTAGGGTCTCTGGCAGATACGCAGTATTTT.

The J gene is TRBJ2-5, the V gene TRBV7-2; D unclear. The ends were cut back, 1 base at V and 11 bases at J, with 11 bases in the middle. CDR3 length equals 12 residues. The germline gives CDR1 SGHTA, CDR2 FQGNSA. CDR3 in amino acids: CASSLVALEQYF. The DNA for the CDR3 is TGTGCCAGCAGCTTAGTTGCGTTGGAACAGTACTTC.

The chain combines TRBV5-1 with TRBJ2-3; 8 bases match TRBD1. The germline gives CDR1 SGHRS, CDR2 YFSETQ. V lost 0 bases, J lost 6 bases, and 6 bases stayed unmatched. The CDR3 extends over 15 amino acids. The CDR3 reads CASSLVGDRSDTQYF. DNA for the CDR3: TGCGCCAGCAGCTTGGTCGGGGACAGGTCCGATACGCAGTATTTT.

This clonotype showed up just a few times. The chain uses TRBV24-1 and TRBJ2-3; 9 bases are shared with TRBD2. Trimming at V came to 1 base and at J to 5 bases, leaving 3 bases not matched to a gene. CDR1 and CDR2 from the germline V gene are KGHDR and SFDVKD. The CDR3 is made up of 15 amino acids. The CDR3 here is CATSDFTSGLDTQYF. As DNA, the CDR3 is TGTGCCACCAGTGATTTTACTAGCGGGCTAGATACGCAGTATTTT.

The chain carries TRBV7-9 and TRBJ2-7; D could derive from TRBD1 or TRBD2 (5 bases each). CDR3 size: 12 residues. Germline V gives CDR1 SEHNR, CDR2 FQNEAQ (reference sequence). V was trimmed by 1 base and J by 9 bases, leaving 10 bases between them. The CDR3 DNA sequence: TGTGCCAGCAGCTTAGAATGTGGGGGGCAGTACTTC. Amino acids: CASSLECGGQYF. The full variable domain, completed using reference TRBV7-9 and TRBJ2-7, is DTGVSQNPRHKITKRGQNVTFRCDPISEHNRLYWYRQTLGQGPEFLTYFQNEAQLEKSRLLSDRFSAERPKGSFSTLEIQRTEQGDSAMYLCASSLECGGQYFGPGTRLTVT.

This chain connects TRBV25-1 to TRBJ1-6; D remains ambiguous. The CDR3 loop spans 17 amino acids. Germline V gives CDR1 MGHDK, CDR2 SYGVNS. Trimming removed 6 bases at V and 13 bases at J, with 28 bases between. The CDR3 here is CASSQTTGLAGIVPLHF. The DNA for the CDR3 is TGTGCCAGCAGCCAAACGACCGGACTAGCGGGGATAGTGCCCCTCCACTTT.

This clonotype was picked up many times. The rearrangement joins TRBV24-1 to TRBJ2-2; 7 bases agree with TRBD1. Germline loops: CDR1 KGHDR, CDR2 SFDVKD. Trimming at V came to 4 bases and at J to 4 bases, leaving 8 bases not matched to a gene. The CDR3 has 16 amino acids. The CDR3 nucleotides read TGTGCCACCAGTGACAGACAGGGACGTATCACCGGGGAGCTGTTTTTT. This sequence encodes CATSDRQGRITGELFF.

This sequence joins TRBV10-3 and TRBJ1-3, with a tentative D call TRBD1 (5 bases). CDR3 size: 12 residues. V dropped 8 bases and J dropped 4 bases, with 9 bases sitting between them. Germline values: CDR1 ENHRY, CDR2 SYGVKD. CDR3 nucleotides: TGTGCCATCTTAGGGGCCGGAAACACCATATATTTT. The encoded protein is CAILGAGNTIYF.

Comment on this clonotype: A much larger clone lies a single base off, so this may be a read error. The V gene is TRBV2, the J gene TRBJ2-6; D possibly corresponds to TRBD1 (5 bases). The CDR3 has 16 amino acids. From germline, CDR1 is SNHLY and CDR2 FYNNEI. CDR3 sequence: CASSLRTPSGANILTF. Written as DNA, the CDR3 is TGTGCCAGCAGTCTAAGGACCCCTTCTGGGGCCAACATCCTGACTTTC.

This clonotype was observed many times. V is TRBV13 and J is TRBJ1-2; D possibly corresponds to TRBD1 (5 bases). V gave up 5 bases and J gave up 6 bases, with 13 bases separating them. The CDR3 contains 13 residues. CDR1 is PRHDT and CDR2 is FYEKMQ in the germline V gene (reference sequence). The CDR3 is CASSRKTENGYTF. The CDR3 bases are TGTGCCAGCAGCCGCAAGACAGAGAATGGCTACACCTTC.

The rearrangement joins TRBV20-1 to TRBJ1-2; D gene ambiguous. V was pared by 0 bases and J by 4 bases, with 15 bases between. Looked up from germline, CDR1 is DFQATT and CDR2 is SNEGSKA (reference sequence). CDR3 length: 15 residues. The CDR3 protein is CSARDHVPGGYGYTF. The CDR3 DNA follows: TGCAGTGCTAGAGATCACGTGCCAGGAGGCTATGGCTACACCTTC.

V gene TRBV7-9 combines with J gene TRBJ2-5, with 12 nucleotides matching TRBD1. CDR3 size: 15 residues. The germline V gene has CDR1 SEHNR and CDR2 FQNEAQ (reference sequence). With 5 bases clipped from V and 9 bases from J, the junction kept 10 bases outside the gene matches. Written as DNA, the CDR3 is TGTGCCAGCAGCCCGGGGACAGGGGGCAATCAGCCCCAGTACTTC. Translation: CASSPGTGGNQPQYF. Full variable domain (rest looked up from reference TRBV7-9 and TRBJ2-5): DTGVSQNPRHKITKRGQNVTFRCDPISEHNRLYWYRQTLGQGPEFLTYFQNEAQLEKSRLLSDRFSAERPKGSFSTLEIQRTEQGDSAMYLCASSPGTGGNQPQYFGPGTRLLVL.

In regard to this clonotype: The junction departs from the called germline gene at one end, perhaps through a read error. This chain links TRBV25-1 with TRBJ2-5; D is unclear. The CDR3 contains 14 residues. Per the germline V gene, CDR1 is MGHDK and CDR2 is SYGVNS. This CDR3 is CAGSESRSEETQYF. The CDR3 region has the DNA TGTGCCGGCAGTGAATCCCGGAGCGAAGAGACCCAGTACTTC. Complete variable domain (other parts from reference TRBV25-1 and TRBJ2-5): EADIYQTPRYLVIGTGKKITLECSQTMGHDKMYWYQQDPGMELHLIHYSYGVNSTEKGDLSSESTVSRIRTEHFPLTLESARPSHTSQYLCAGSESRSEETQYFGPGTRLLVL.

This clonotype was detected a few times. The rearrangement joins TRBV25-1 to TRBJ2-2; 7 bases are shared with TRBD2. V dropped 0 bases and J dropped 1; count of bases not matched to a gene: 8. The CDR3 is made up of 18 amino acids. Looked up from germline, CDR1 is MGHDK and CDR2 is SYGVNS. The CDR3 region is CASSEYGAGVVNTGELFF. DNA for the CDR3: TGTGCCAGCAGTGAATATGGTGCGGGAGTAGTGAACACCGGGGAGCTGTTTTTT. The whole variable domain, filled in from reference TRBV25-1 and TRBJ2-2, reads EADIYQTPRYLVIGTGKKITLECSQTMGHDKMYWYQQDPGMELHLIHYSYGVNSTEKGDLSSESTVSRIRTEHFPLTLESARPSHTSQYLCASSEYGAGVVNTGELFFGEGSRLTVL.

This clonotype was seen more than once but under ten times. The chain combines TRBV6-1 with TRBJ1-6; a possible D gene is TRBD1 (6 bases). This CDR3 has 15 amino acids. In germline, CDR1 is MNHNS, CDR2 SASEGT. V dropped 5 bases and J dropped 5 bases, with 13 bases sitting between them. The chain's CDR3 is CASSPHRANNSPLHF. CDR3 nucleotide sequence: TGTGCCAGCAGTCCCCACAGGGCCAATAATTCACCCCTCCACTTT.

This clonotype was seen many times. The chain links TRBV9 to TRBJ2-5; 9 bases match TRBD2. The CDR3 sequence is 16 residues long. Germline V gene data show CDR1 as SGDLS and CDR2 as YYNGEE. The V segment lost 0 bases and the J segment 5 bases; nucleotides outside the gene matches: 8. CDR3 nucleotide sequence: TGTGCCAGCAGCGTAGTGGGCGGGAGGGCCCCGGAGACCCAGTACTTC. Protein: CASSVVGGRAPETQYF.